These T cell receptor beta chains were read from a single sample in a study of cytomegalovirus exposure and HLA in healthy donors. Some clones are missing from TCRdb's copy, which holds only in-frame ones; the method was immunoSEQ multiplex PCR. The sample records under 140,000 clones, around 88% being singletons. The sequencing input was PBMCs. The source is a man between 40 and 49 years old in good health and CMV-seronegative. Each CDR3 is given with its conserved first and last residue. A D gene is named only where the DNA matches it firmly.

>.|TRBJ2-1|TRBV7-6
TGTGCCAGCAGCTCATACAGGGGGGGCAATGAGCAGTTCTTC
CASSSYRGGNEQFF
>TRBD1|TRBJ1-2|TRBV4-3
TGCGCCAGCAGCCGATCCCAACAGGGGAGAGGCTACACCTTC
CASSRSQQGRGYTF
>TRBD1|TRBJ2-7|TRBV30
TGTGCCTGGAGTGTAAGGGACAGAAGCTACGAGCAGTACTTC
CAWSVRDRSYEQYF
>TRBD2|TRBJ2-1|TRBV7-9
TGTGCCAGCAGCTTAAAGGTTGCGGGGGAAAATGAGCAGTTCTTC
CASSLKVAGENEQFF
>TRBD1|TRBJ1-6|TRBV5-1
TGCGCCAGCAGCTCGGACAGGGTCAATTCACCCCTCCACTTT
CASSSDRVNSPLHF
>TRBD1|TRBJ1-6|TRBV2
TGTGCCAGCAATACAGGGGGCGCGTTTAATTCACCCCTCCACTTT
CASNTGGAFNSPLHF
>TRBD1|TRBJ1-1|TRBV19
TGTGCCAGTACCGACAGGGCAACTGAAGCTTTCTTT
CASTDRATEAFF
>.|TRBJ2-1|TRBV30
TGTGCCTGGAGCGCAGCGGCCTACAATGAGCAGTTCTTC
CAWSAAAYNEQFF
>.|TRBJ2-7|TRBV7-9
TGTGCCAGCAGCCCCACCAACGGGTACGAGCAGTACTTC
CASSPTNGYEQYF
>.|TRBJ1-2|TRBV6-6
TGTGCCAGCAGTTACGGGACACCTCGAAACTATGGCTACACCTTC
CASSYGTPRNYGYTF